This T cell receptor (beta chain) came from a study of blood T cell repertoires in COVID-19. This CDR3 contains 14 residues. Germline-derived CDR1 and CDR2 are KGHSH and LQKENI. V gave up 4 bases and J gave up 3 bases, with 12 bases separating them. In the authors' workflow: Researchers report that nucleated cell counts were estimated from reference gene primer amplification. Data came from immunoSEQ multiplex PCR; TCRdb stores just in-frame clones and leaves some out. That table is the source of V, J and clone size, and D and trimming were worked out from the DNA. The table has approximately 300,000 clones, 86% seen once.

The V gene is TRBV18, the J gene TRBJ1-1; no clear D. This TCR was recovered from a woman between 50 and 59 years old with acute or convalescent COVID-19. Material for sequencing was peripheral blood. CDR3 sequence (DNA): TGTGCCAGCTCACTATACGGGAGGGACACTGAAGCTTTCTTT. Amino acids: CASSLYGRDTEAFF. Full variable domain (remainder filled in from reference TRBV18 and TRBJ1-1): NAGVMQNPRHLVRRRGQEARLRCSPMKGHSHVYWYRQLPEEGLKFMVYLQKENIIDESGMPKERFSAEFPKEGPSILRIQQVVRGDSAAYFCASSLYGRDTEAFFGQGTRLTVV.